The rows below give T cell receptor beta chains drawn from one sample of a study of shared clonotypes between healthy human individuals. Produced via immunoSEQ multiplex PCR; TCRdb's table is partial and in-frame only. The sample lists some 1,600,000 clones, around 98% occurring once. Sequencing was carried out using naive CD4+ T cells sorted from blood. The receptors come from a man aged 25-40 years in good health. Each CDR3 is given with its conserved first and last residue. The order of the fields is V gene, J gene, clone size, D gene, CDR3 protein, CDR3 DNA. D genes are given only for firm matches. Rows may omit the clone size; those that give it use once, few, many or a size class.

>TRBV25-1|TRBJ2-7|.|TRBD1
CASSPSDRGPYEQYF
TGTGCCAGCAGTCCTTCCGACAGGGGTCCCTACGAGCAGTACTTC
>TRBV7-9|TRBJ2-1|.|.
CASNHRDNNEQFF
TGTGCCAGCAACCACAGGGACAACAATGAGCAGTTCTTC
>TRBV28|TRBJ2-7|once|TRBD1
CASQAGTDKYYEQYF
TGTGCCAGCCAAGCCGGGACAGACAAGTATTACGAGCAGTACTTC
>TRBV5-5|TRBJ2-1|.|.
CASSLYSERILGYEQFF
TGTGCCAGCAGCTTGTACTCCGAGCGGATCCTTGGGTATGAGCAGTTCTTC
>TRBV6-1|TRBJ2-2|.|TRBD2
CASCTGGANTGELFF
TGTGCCAGCTGCACGGGAGGAGCGAACACCGGGGAGCTGTTTTTT
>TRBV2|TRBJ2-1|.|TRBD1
CASSVDRVAYNEQFF
TGTGCCAGCAGTGTGGACAGGGTGGCCTACAATGAGCAGTTCTTC
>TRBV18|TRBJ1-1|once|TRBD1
CASSPGQGNTEAFF
TGTGCCAGCTCACCAGGACAGGGGAACACTGAAGCTTTCTTT
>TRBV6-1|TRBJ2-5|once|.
CASSLWSQETQYF
TGTGCCAGCAGCCTCTGGTCACAAGAGACCCAGTACTTC
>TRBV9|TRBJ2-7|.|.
CASSVALGSSYEQYF
TGTGCCAGCAGCGTAGCTTTGGGGAGTTCCTACGAGCAGTACTTC
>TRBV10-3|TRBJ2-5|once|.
CAISVGYQETQYF
TGTGCCATCAGTGTAGGGTACCAAGAGACCCAGTACTTC
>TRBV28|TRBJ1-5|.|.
CASSRSGVGNQPQHF
TGTGCCAGCAGCCGCTCAGGGGTTGGCAATCAGCCCCAGCATTTT
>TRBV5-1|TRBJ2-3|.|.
CASSFLYTDTQYF
TGCGCCAGCAGCTTTTTATATACAGATACGCAGTATTTT
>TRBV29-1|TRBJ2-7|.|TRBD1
CSVEDRGNSYEQYF
TGCAGCGTTGAGGACAGGGGGAACTCCTACGAGCAGTACTTC
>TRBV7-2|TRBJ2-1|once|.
CASSLGAGTYNEQFF
TGTGCCAGCAGCTTGGGCGCGGGAACCTACAATGAGCAGTTCTTC
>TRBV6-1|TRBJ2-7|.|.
CASSPFFDEQYF
TGTGCCAGCTCACCTTTTTTCGACGAGCAGTACTTC
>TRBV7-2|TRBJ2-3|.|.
CASSEVGAPTDTQYF
TGTGCCAGCAGCGAAGTGGGGGCGCCTACAGATACGCAGTATTTT
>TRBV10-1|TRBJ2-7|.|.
CASSPRWDSYEQYF
TGCGCCAGCAGCCCCAGGTGGGACTCCTACGAGCAGTACTTC
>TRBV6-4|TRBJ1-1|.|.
CASSDRGGGNTEAFF
TGTGCCAGCAGTGACAGGGGGGGAGGGAACACTGAAGCTTTCTTT
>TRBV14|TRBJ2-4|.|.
CASSPMVRGIQYF
TGTGCCAGCAGCCCGATGGTCCGAGGTATTCAGTACTTC
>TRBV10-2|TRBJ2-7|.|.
CASNYGEQYF
TGCGCCAGCAATTACGGGGAGCAGTACTTC
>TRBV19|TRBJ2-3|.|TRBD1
CASSTSPTGDTQYF
TGTGCCAGTAGTACCTCCCCGACAGGGGATACGCAGTATTTT
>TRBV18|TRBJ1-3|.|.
CASSPEQVSGNTIYF
TGTGCCAGCTCGCCCGAGCAGGTCTCTGGAAACACCATATATTTT
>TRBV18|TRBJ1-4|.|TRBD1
CASSPPGQGMTNEKLFF
TGTGCCAGCTCACCACCGGGACAGGGGATGACTAATGAAAAACTGTTTTTT
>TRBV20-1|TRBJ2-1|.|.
CSASDRNEQFF
TGCAGTGCTAGCGATAGAAATGAGCAGTTCTTC
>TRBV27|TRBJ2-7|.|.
CASSLRLRSHYEQYF
TGTGCCAGCAGTTTAAGACTCAGGTCTCACTACGAGCAGTACTTC
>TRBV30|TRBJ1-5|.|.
CAWSGLRGGANQPQHF
TGTGCCTGGAGTGGGTTAAGAGGAGGGGCCAATCAGCCCCAGCATTTT
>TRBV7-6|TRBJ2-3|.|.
CASSLVYTDTQYF
TGTGCCAGCAGCTTAGTCTATACAGATACGCAGTATTTT
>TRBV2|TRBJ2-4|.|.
CASSERSAGPQYF
TGTGCCAGCAGTGAACGGAGTGCAGGACCACAGTACTTC
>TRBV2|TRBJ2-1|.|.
CASSPQWASNLDEQFF
TGTGCCAGCAGTCCGCAGTGGGCCTCCAACTTGGATGAGCAGTTCTTC
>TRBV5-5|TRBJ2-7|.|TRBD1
CASSWTGGDASYEQYF
TGTGCCAGCAGCTGGACAGGGGGCGACGCCTCCTACGAGCAGTACTTC
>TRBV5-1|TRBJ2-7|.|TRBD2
CASSPTGGSYEQYF
TGCGCCAGCAGCCCGACGGGGGGATCCTACGAGCAGTACTTC
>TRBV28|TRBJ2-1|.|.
CASSWADRYNEQFF
TGTGCCAGCAGTTGGGCGGATAGATACAATGAGCAGTTCTTC
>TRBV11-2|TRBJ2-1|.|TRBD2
CASSSPSGTLGWFF
TGTGCCAGCAGCTCCCCTAGCGGGACCCTTGGATGGTTCTTC
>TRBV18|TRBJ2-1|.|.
CASSSGLDFANEQFF
TGTGCCAGCTCATCGGGACTGGATTTTGCGAATGAGCAGTTCTTC
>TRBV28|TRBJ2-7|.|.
CASCERNYEQYF
TGTGCCAGCTGTGAGCGGAACTACGAGCAGTACTTC
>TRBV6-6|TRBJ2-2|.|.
CASSYARANTGELFF
TGTGCCAGCAGTTACGCTAGGGCGAACACCGGGGAGCTGTTTTTT
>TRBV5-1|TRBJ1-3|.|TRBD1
CASSSGTGVGNTIYF
TGCGCCAGCAGCTCCGGGACAGGGGTTGGAAACACCATATATTTT
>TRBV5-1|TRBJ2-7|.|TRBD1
CASSQGRDSPSYEQYF
TGCGCCAGCAGCCAGGGTCGGGACAGTCCGTCCTACGAGCAGTACTTC
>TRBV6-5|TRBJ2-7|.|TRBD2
CASSVTGGPYEQYF
TGTGCCAGCAGCGTAACGGGGGGGCCCTACGAGCAGTACTTC
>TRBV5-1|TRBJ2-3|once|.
CASSLADTDTQYF
TGCGCCAGCAGCTTGGCGGACACAGATACGCAGTATTTT
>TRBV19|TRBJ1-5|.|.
CATHDRPNQPQHF
TGTGCCACCCATGACAGGCCCAATCAGCCCCAGCATTTT
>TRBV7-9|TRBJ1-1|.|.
CASSLQGVNTEAFF
TGTGCCAGCAGCTTACAGGGTGTCAACACTGAAGCTTTCTTT
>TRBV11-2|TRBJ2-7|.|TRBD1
CASSPGTGFSGEQYF
TGTGCCAGCAGCCCGGGGACAGGGTTCTCTGGCGAGCAGTACTTC
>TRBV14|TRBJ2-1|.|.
CASSQELRGYNEQFF
TGTGCCAGCAGCCAAGAATTACGAGGCTACAATGAGCAGTTCTTC
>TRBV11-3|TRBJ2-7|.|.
CASSIGPSYEQYF
TGTGCCAGCAGCATCGGGCCTTCCTACGAGCAGTACTTC
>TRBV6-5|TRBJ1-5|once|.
CATRREGAGQPQHF
TGTGCCACCAGGAGGGAGGGAGCGGGTCAGCCCCAGCATTTT
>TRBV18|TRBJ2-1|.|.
CASSPKGIHEQFF
TGTGCCAGCTCACCAAAGGGTATACATGAGCAGTTCTTC
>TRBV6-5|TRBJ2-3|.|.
CASSLTGAATDTQYF
TGTGCCAGCAGCCTAACGGGCGCTGCCACAGATACGCAGTATTTT
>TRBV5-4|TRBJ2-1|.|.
CASSPQVGSYNEQFF
TGTGCCAGCAGCCCCCAGGTGGGTTCCTACAATGAGCAGTTCTTC
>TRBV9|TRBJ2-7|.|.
CASSVELASPYEQYF
TGTGCCAGCAGCGTAGAGCTGGCTAGCCCTTACGAGCAGTACTTC
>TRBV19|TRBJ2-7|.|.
CASSIGDNYEQYF
TGTGCCAGTAGTATAGGCGACAACTACGAGCAGTACTTC
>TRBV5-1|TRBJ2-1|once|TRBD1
CASSLEDDRGTDIF
TGCGCCAGCAGCTTGGAGGATGACAGGGGCACGGACATCTTC
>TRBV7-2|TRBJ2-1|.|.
CASSSLDRNSYNEQFF
TGTGCCAGCAGCTCCCTCGACAGAAACTCCTACAATGAGCAGTTCTTC
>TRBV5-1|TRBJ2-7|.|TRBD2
CASSLGDYLFYEQYF
TGCGCCAGCAGCTTGGGGGACTACTTGTTCTACGAGCAGTACTTC
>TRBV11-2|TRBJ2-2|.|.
CASSRGSWGPPSTGELFF
TGTGCCAGCAGCCGCGGTTCATGGGGGCCTCCGAGCACCGGGGAGCTGTTTTTT
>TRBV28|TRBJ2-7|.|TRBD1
CASSPDRGRSYEQYF
TGTGCCAGCAGTCCCGACAGGGGTCGATCCTACGAGCAGTACTTC
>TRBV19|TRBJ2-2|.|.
CASSPEARVGLFF
TGTGCCAGTAGTCCCGAGGCGAGGGTTGGGCTGTTTTTT
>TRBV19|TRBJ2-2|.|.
CASSITQTGELFF
TGTGCCAGTAGTATCACACAGACCGGGGAGCTGTTTTTT
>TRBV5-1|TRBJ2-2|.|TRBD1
CASNDRVANTGELFF
TGCGCCAGCAATGACAGGGTTGCGAACACCGGGGAGCTGTTTTTT